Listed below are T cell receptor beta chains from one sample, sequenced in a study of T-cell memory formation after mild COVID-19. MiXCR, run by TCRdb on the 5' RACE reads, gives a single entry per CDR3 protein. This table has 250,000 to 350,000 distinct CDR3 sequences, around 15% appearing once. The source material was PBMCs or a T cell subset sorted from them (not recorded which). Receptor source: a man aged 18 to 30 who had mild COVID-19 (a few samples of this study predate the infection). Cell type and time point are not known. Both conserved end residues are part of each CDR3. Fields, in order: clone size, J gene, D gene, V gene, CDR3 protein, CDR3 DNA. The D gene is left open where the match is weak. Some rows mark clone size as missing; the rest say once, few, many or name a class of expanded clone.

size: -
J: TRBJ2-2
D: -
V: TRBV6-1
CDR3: CANSMHPAGELFF
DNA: TGTGCCAACTCCATGCACCCGGCCGGGGAGCTGTTTTTT

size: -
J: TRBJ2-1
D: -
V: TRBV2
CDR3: CASRSRAGTYNEQFF
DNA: TGTGCCAGCAGGAGCCGGGCAGGGACCTACAATGAGCAGTTCTTC

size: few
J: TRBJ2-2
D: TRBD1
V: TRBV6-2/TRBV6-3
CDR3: CASRNPGQGDTGELFF
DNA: TGTGCCAGCCGGAACCCGGGACAGGGGGACACCGGGGAGCTGTTTTTT

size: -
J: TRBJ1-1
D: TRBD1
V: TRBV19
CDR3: CASIRQGVTEAFF
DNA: TGTGCCAGTATCCGGCAGGGGGTAACTGAAGCTTTCTTT

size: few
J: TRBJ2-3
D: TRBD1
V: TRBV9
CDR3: CASSGYRGRTDTQYF
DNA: TGTGCCAGCAGCGGCTACAGGGGGCGGACAGATACGCAGTATTTT

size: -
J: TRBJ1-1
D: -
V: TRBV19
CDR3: CASTTAMNTEAFF
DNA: TGTGCCAGCACGACAGCCATGAACACTGAAGCTTTCTTT

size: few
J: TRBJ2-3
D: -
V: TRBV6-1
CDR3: CASTAYGQGGPDTQYF
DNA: TGTGCCAGCACCGCCTACGGTCAGGGGGGTCCAGATACGCAGTATTTT

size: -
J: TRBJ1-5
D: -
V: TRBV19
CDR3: CASRDSSNQPQHF
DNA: TGTGCCAGCCGAGACAGTAGCAATCAGCCCCAGCATTTT

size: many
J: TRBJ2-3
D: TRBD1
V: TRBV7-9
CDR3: CASLQGPTDTQYF
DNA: TGTGCCAGCCTACAGGGGCCCACAGATACGCAGTATTTT

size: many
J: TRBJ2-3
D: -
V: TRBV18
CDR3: CASSFSVISTDTQYF
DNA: TGTGCCAGCTCGTTCTCAGTTATTAGCACAGATACGCAGTATTTT

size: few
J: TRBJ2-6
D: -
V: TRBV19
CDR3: CASRTGGSWGANVLTF
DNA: TGTGCCAGTAGAACGGGGGGCTCGTGGGGGGCCAACGTCCTGACTTTC

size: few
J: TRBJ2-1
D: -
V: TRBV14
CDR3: CASSQDWFEQFF
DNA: TGTGCCAGCAGCCAAGATTGGTTTGAGCAGTTCTTC

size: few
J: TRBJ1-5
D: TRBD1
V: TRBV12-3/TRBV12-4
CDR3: CASSQTGGGNQPQHF
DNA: TGTGCCAGCAGCCAGACAGGGGGGGGCAATCAGCCCCAGCATTTT

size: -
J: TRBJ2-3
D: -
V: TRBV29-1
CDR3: CSVNRDNEADTQYF
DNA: TGCAGCGTGAACCGGGACAATGAAGCAGATACGCAGTATTTT

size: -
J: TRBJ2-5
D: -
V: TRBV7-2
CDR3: CASSSSGLQETQYF
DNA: TGTGCCAGCAGCTCCTCGGGGCTCCAAGAGACCCAGTACTTC

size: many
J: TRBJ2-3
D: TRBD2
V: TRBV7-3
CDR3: CASRRTSGGTDTQYF
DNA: TGTGCCAGCAGACGGACTAGCGGGGGGACAGATACGCAGTATTTT

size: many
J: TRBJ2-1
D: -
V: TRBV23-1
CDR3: CASSTRVLWQGGEQFF
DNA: TGCGCCAGCAGCACCCGAGTTTTATGGCAGGGTGGTGAGCAGTTCTTC

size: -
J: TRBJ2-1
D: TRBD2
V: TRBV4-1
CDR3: CASSQQAGAYNEQFF
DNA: TGCGCCAGCAGCCAACAAGCGGGGGCCTACAATGAGCAGTTCTTC

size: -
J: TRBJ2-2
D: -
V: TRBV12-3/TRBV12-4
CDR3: CASNPNSGHLTGELFF
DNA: TGTGCCAGCAATCCTAATTCGGGCCACCTGACCGGGGAGCTGTTTTTT

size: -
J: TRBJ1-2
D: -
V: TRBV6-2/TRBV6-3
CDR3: CASSYVSPNYGYTF
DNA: TGTGCCAGCAGTTACGTGAGTCCCAACTATGGCTACACCTTC

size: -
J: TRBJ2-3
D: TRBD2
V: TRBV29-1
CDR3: CSGDPSGGADTQYF
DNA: TGCAGCGGGGATCCTAGCGGGGGAGCAGATACGCAGTATTTT

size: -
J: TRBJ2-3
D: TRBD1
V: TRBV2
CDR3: CASSEVPLGTGSPDTQYF
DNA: TGTGCCAGCAGTGAAGTGCCCCTCGGGACAGGGAGTCCAGATACGCAGTATTTT

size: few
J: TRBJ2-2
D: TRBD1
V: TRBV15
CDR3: CATSRGGTGNTGELFF
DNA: TGTGCCACCAGCAGAGGTGGGACAGGGAACACCGGGGAGCTGTTTTTT

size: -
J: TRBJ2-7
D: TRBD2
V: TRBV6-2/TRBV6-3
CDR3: CASSWGLETYEQYF
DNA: TGTGCCAGCAGCTGGGGACTAGAAACCTACGAGCAGTACTTC

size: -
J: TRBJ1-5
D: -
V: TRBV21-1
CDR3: CASSTKRGRPQPQHF
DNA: TGTGCCAGCAGCACAAAGAGGGGACGGCCGCAGCCCCAGCATTTT

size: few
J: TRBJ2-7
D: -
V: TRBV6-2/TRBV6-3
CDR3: CASSLEPHYEQYF
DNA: TGTGCCAGCAGTTTGGAACCACACTACGAGCAGTACTTC

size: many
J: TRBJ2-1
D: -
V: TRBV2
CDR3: CASSEDANEQFF
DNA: TGTGCCAGCAGTGAAGACGCTAATGAGCAGTTCTTC

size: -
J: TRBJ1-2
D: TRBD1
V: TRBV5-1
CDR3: CASSLRSRGANYGYTF
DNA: TGCGCCAGCAGCTTGAGGAGCAGGGGGGCTAACTATGGCTACACCTTC

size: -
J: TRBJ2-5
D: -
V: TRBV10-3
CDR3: CAISELWETQYF
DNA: TGTGCCATCAGTGAGCTCTGGGAGACCCAGTACTTC

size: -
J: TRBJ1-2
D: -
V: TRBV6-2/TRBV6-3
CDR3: CASSYGRGTYGYTF
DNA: TGTGCCAGCAGTTACGGCAGAGGGACCTATGGCTACACCTTC

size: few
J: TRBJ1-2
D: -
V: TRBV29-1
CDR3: CSGRVNYGYTF
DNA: TGCAGCGGGAGAGTCAACTATGGCTACACCTTC

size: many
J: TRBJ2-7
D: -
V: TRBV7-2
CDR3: CASSLSGEQYF
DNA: TGTGCCAGCAGCTTATCGGGGGAGCAGTACTTC

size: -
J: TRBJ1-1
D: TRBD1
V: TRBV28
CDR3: CASSHRDRETFF
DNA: TGTGCCAGCAGTCACCGGGACAGGGAAACTTTCTTT

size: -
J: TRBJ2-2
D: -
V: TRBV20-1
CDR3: CSARDLGQNTGELFF
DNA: TGCAGTGCTAGAGATCTGGGCCAAAACACCGGGGAGCTGTTTTTT

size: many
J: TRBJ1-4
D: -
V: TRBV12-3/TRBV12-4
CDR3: CASSNGQLTNEKLFF
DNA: TGTGCCAGCAGTAACGGACAGTTAACTAATGAAAAACTGTTTTTT

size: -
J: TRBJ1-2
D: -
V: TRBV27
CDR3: CASSLSPSGGYTF
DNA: TGTGCCAGCAGTTTATCACCCTCGGGTGGCTACACCTTC

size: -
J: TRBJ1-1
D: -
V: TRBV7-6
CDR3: CASSPPLGEGGYEAFF
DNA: TGTGCCAGCAGCCCCCCGTTGGGGGAGGGGGGGTATGAAGCTTTCTTT

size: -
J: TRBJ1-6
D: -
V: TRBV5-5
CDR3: CASSLYRDNSPLHF
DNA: TGTGCCAGCAGCTTGTATAGGGACAATTCACCCCTCCACTTT